The clone carrying this T cell receptor beta chain has ten or more counts. Antigen: not known. Germline V gene lookup returns CDR1 SGHVS and CDR2 FNYEAQ. V shed 3 bases and J shed 2 bases, with 8 bases lying between them. This CDR3 has 14 residues. The data were taken from a study of regulatory T cells in long-lasting Graves disease. General study points: Limited samples may have lowered accuracy. Whereas about a thousand public clonotypes were shared by new patients, persistent patients shared more, at 2,500 to 3,000.

Time point denoted: newly diagnosed GD, antithyroid drugs for less than 3 months. PBMC RNA served as the TCR library source. Construction of the TCR beta libraries employed iRepertoire HTBI primers in conjunction with Arm-PCR of CDR3 regions. TCRdb used MiXCR to reprocess the multiplex PCR reads, holding one entry per CDR3 protein. This sample carries roughly 500,000 distinct CDR3 sequences, about 13% of them seen once, and the ten largest clones take roughly a tenth. This same sample was also taken into another study, of T cells in Graves' hyperthyroidism and ophthalmopathy. Turning to that study: Primed by the HTBI set, a first-round RT-PCR was run on the TCR CDR3.

Material: peripheral blood mononuclear cells (PBMCs), obtained at new diagnosis, from a patient treated with antithyroid drugs. This sequence originates from a man between 25 and 39 years old with Graves disease. The V gene is TRBV7-6, the J gene TRBJ1-3; tentative D call: TRBD1 (5 bases). CDR3 DNA: TGTGCCAGCAGCTTTGGGGGTACTGGAAACACCATATATTTT. Protein product: CASSFGGTGNTIYF.